Below, 22 T cell receptor beta chains from the same sample are listed, as sequenced in a study of T-cell memory formation after mild COVID-19. TCRdb recomputed calls from the 5' RACE reads with MiXCR, one row per CDR3 protein. The table lists 530,000 or so distinct CDR3 sequences, 15% to 20% of them singletons. Sequencing input: PBMCs or a T cell subset sorted from them (not recorded which). Source of these receptors: an adult woman who had mild COVID-19 (a few samples of this study predate the infection). Cell type and time point are not known.

This clonotype was counted only a few times. V gene TRBV6-6 combines with J gene TRBJ1-3; TRBD1 might be the D (5 bases). CDR1 is MNHNY, CDR2 SVGAGI, per germline (reference sequence). V lost 4 bases, J lost 4 bases, and 20 bases lay in between. The CDR3 spans 17 residues. The CDR3 loop is CASSSPMTAAGGNTIYF. The CDR3, as DNA: TGTGCCAGCAGTTCACCTATGACAGCGGCGGGAGGAAACACCATATATTTT.

This clonotype occurred a few times. The genes are TRBV2 and TRBJ2-5, with TRBD1 matching over 7 bases. The V and J ends lost 6 bases and 2 bases, in that order; junction bases with no gene match: 6. The CDR3 is 14 amino acids. Germline V gives CDR1 SNHLY, CDR2 FYNNEI. CDR3 sequence (DNA): TGTGCCAGCAGGGACAGGCTTCTTCAAGAGACCCAGTACTTC. This codes for CASRDRLLQETQYF.

The genes are TRBV20-1 and TRBJ2-1; 9 bases agree with TRBD1. With 1 base clipped from V and 5 bases from J, the junction kept 9 bases outside the gene matches. CDR3 size: 16 residues. In germline, CDR1 is DFQATT, CDR2 SNEGSKA (reference sequence). The CDR3 DNA sequence: TGCAGTGCTAGAGCGACAGGGGGTACGGGTGACAATGAGCAGTTCTTC. This codes for CSARATGGTGDNEQFF.

V and J are TRBV13 and TRBJ1-1, with D tentatively TRBD1 (5 bases). There are 16 residues in the CDR3. V gave up 1 base and J gave up 0 bases, with 12 bases separating them. CDR1 is PRHDT, CDR2 FYEKMQ, per germline (reference sequence). In DNA, the CDR3 is TGTGCCAGCAGCTTAGTTTCGAAGGGGATGAACACTGAAGCTTTCTTT. Its protein product is CASSLVSKGMNTEAFF.

This clonotype was detected only a few times. The chain employs TRBV12-5 and TRBJ2-1, with 13 bases fitting TRBD2. CDR3 size: 15 residues. The germline gives CDR1 LGHNT, CDR2 FRNRAP. V lost 9 bases to trimming and J lost 5 bases; unmatched junction nucleotides: 7. CDR3 amino acids: CASLGTSGNNNEQFF. CDR3 in DNA: TGTGCTAGCCTTGGGACTAGCGGGAACAACAATGAGCAGTTCTTC.

This rearrangement joins TRBV12-3 or TRBV12-4 to TRBJ1-5; 10 nucleotides agree with TRBD1. J was trimmed by 5 bases and V by 6 bases; bases with no gene match: 7. The CDR3 consists of 15 residues. CDR3 DNA sequence: TGTGCCAGCAGCAAAGGGACAGGGGAATATCAGCCCCAGCATTTT. It yields the protein CASSKGTGEYQPQHF.

J is TRBJ2-3 and V is TRBV9; TRBD2 agrees at 8 bases. Germline values: CDR1 SGDLS, CDR2 YYNGEE. The CDR3 contains 16 residues. The V gene end was trimmed by 0 bases and the J gene end by 4 bases; junction bases not matched to a gene: 7. CDR3 nucleotides: TGTGCCAGCAGCGTAGGTCGGGGGGGCCCGGCAGATACGCAGTATTTT. Amino acid sequence: CASSVGRGGPADTQYF.

This clonotype was seen only a few times. V usage is TRBV5-1 and J usage is TRBJ2-3; D is possibly TRBD2 (5 bases). Germline lookup yields CDR1 SGHRS and CDR2 YFSETQ. This CDR3 has 17 amino acids. The V end lost 0 bases, the J end lost 0 bases, and 14 bases lay between the germline ends. The CDR3 coding sequence is TGCGCCAGCAGCTTGGAATGGACTTCTACTAGCACAGATACGCAGTATTTT. It encodes CASSLEWTSTSTDTQYF.

The rearrangement uses TRBV2 and TRBJ2-3, with 7 bases lining up with TRBD2. Germline CDR1 and CDR2: SNHLY and FYNNEI. The CDR3 extends over 16 amino acids. Trimming at V came to 6 bases and at J to 0 bases, leaving 9 bases not matched to a gene. CDR3: CASSRTSHTSTDTQYF. Here the CDR3 DNA reads TGTGCCAGCAGCCGGACTAGTCATACTAGCACAGATACGCAGTATTTT.

The chain combines TRBV10-3 with TRBJ1-2; 12 bases agree with TRBD1. The germline CDR1 and CDR2 sequences are ENHRY and SYGVKD. Trimming at V came to 6 bases and at J to 7 bases, leaving 12 bases not matched to a gene. The CDR3 is 16 residues long. The CDR3 coding sequence is TGTGCCATCAGCGAACCCGGGACAGGGGGCGCGGGTGGCTACACCTTC. Encoded protein: CAISEPGTGGAGGYTF.

The chain recombines TRBV7-9 with TRBJ2-7; possibly TRBD1 for D (5 bases). Per germline, CDR1 SEHNR and CDR2 FQNEAQ (reference sequence). The CDR3 is 15 residues long. Trimming shortened V by 5 bases and J by 0 bases, and 14 bases separated the two germline ends. CDR3: CASSQGAATSYEQYF. CDR3 DNA: TGTGCCAGCAGCCAGGGCGCAGCCACCTCCTACGAGCAGTACTTC.

This clonotype showed up many times. The chain joins TRBV7-3 to TRBJ1-1; the D gene is possibly TRBD1 (5 bases). The germline V gene encodes CDR1 SGHTA and CDR2 FQGTGA. V lost 3 bases and J lost 5, with 13 bases in between. CDR3 length: 14 amino acids. The CDR3 spells CASSLLGEGTEAFF. Here the CDR3 DNA reads TGTGCCAGCAGCTTGCTTGGGGAGGGGACTGAAGCTTTCTTT.

This chain connects TRBV27 to TRBJ2-5; the match to TRBD1 covers 7 bases. The CDR3 totals 17 residues. Losses at the gene ends were 2 bases for V and 7 bases for J; bases not matched to a gene: 16. Per germline, CDR1 MNHEY and CDR2 SMNVEV (reference sequence). The CDR3 DNA sequence: TGTGCCAGCAGTTTAGACCTCGGACAGGCACGTCAGGGGACCCAGTACTTC. Its translation is CASSLDLGQARQGTQYF.

This clonotype was seen only a few times. The rearrangement joins TRBV10-3 to TRBJ2-7; D unresolved. V lost 7 bases to trimming and J lost 1 base, with 8 bases between them. The germline gives CDR1 ENHRY, CDR2 SYGVKD. This CDR3 spans 12 amino acids. Here the CDR3 reads CAIMDGSYEQYF. The CDR3 DNA follows: TGTGCCATCATGGACGGTTCCTACGAGCAGTACTTC.

This clonotype was detected ten times or more. The chain is built from TRBV12-3 or TRBV12-4 and TRBJ1-5; possible D gene TRBD1, 5 bases. The CDR3 is 14 residues long. The V end was cut by 3 bases, the J end by 4 bases, with 10 bases between. The CDR3 nucleotides read TGTGCCAGCAGTTTTCTTCAGGGAAATCAGCCCCAGCATTTT. It specifies CASSFLQGNQPQHF.

This clonotype was counted a few times. The chain employs TRBV27 and TRBJ2-7; tentatively, D is TRBD2 (6 bases). Germline assignment: CDR1 MNHEY and CDR2 SMNVEV (reference sequence). Trimming shortened V by 5 bases and J by 3 bases, and 17 bases separated the two germline ends. This CDR3 contains 15 residues. The CDR3 spells CASSLTHLGGYEQYF. The CDR3 DNA follows: TGTGCCAGCAGTCTGACCCACTTGGGGGGCTACGAGCAGTACTTC.

This clonotype was detected a few times. This chain joins TRBV23-1 and TRBJ2-7; D is uncertain. TRBV23-1 is an ORF for which the function is uncertain. The CDR3 is 13 residues long. V lost 3 bases to trimming and J lost 5 bases, with 11 bases between them. As DNA, the CDR3 is TGCGCCAGCAGTCATCGTCAGAACCACGAGCAGTACTTC. Its protein product is CASSHRQNHEQYF.

V is TRBV19 and J is TRBJ2-7; 10 positions match TRBD2. CDR3 length equals 14 residues. Trimming at V came to 8 bases and at J to 2 bases, leaving 6 bases not matched to a gene. Per germline, CDR1 LNHDA and CDR2 SQIVND (reference sequence). The CDR3 nucleotides are TGTGCCAGTCAAACTAGCGGGGAACCCTACGAGCAGTACTTC. Residues: CASQTSGEPYEQYF.

This clonotype has ten or more counts. The J gene is TRBJ1-2, the V gene TRBV10-3; possibly TRBD1 for D (5 bases). The CDR3 is made up of 14 amino acids. Trimming removed 2 bases from V and 3 bases from J, with 10 bases in between. CDR1 is ENHRY, CDR2 SYGVKD, per germline. DNA of the CDR3: TGTGCCATCAGTGAGATTGAAGGGGACTATGGCTACACCTTC. This translates into CAISEIEGDYGYTF.

This clonotype was recorded at least ten times. V gene TRBV25-1 combines with J gene TRBJ2-1, with TRBD1 matching over 7 bases. The CDR3 runs 16 residues. V dropped 3 bases and J dropped 0; count of bases not matched to a gene: 5. CDR1 is MGHDK and CDR2 is SYGVNS in the germline V gene. In nucleotides, the CDR3 is TGTGCCAGCAGTGACATGACAGGGAGCTCCTACAATGAGCAGTTCTTC. The encoded protein is CASSDMTGSSYNEQFF. Supplemented by reference TRBV25-1 and TRBJ2-1, the full variable domain reads EADIYQTPRYLVIGTGKKITLECSQTMGHDKMYWYQQDPGMELHLIHYSYGVNSTEKGDLSSESTVSRIRTEHFPLTLESARPSHTSQYLCASSDMTGSSYNEQFFGPGTRLTVL.

The chain links TRBV2 to TRBJ2-7; D is undetermined. The V gene's germline CDR1 is SNHLY and CDR2 FYNNEI. This CDR3 contains 10 residues. V dropped 9 bases and J dropped 0 bases, with 3 bases sitting between them. The CDR3, as DNA: TGTGCCAGGTTCTCCTACGAGCAGTACTTC. Translating gives CARFSYEQYF. The full variable domain, its missing parts supplied by reference TRBV2 and TRBJ2-7, is EPEVTQTPSHQVTQMGQEVILRCVPISNHLYFYWYRQILGQKVEFLVSFYNNEISEKSEIFDDQFSVERPDGSNFTLKIRSTKLEDSAMYFCARFSYEQYFGPGTRLTVT.

This clonotype was observed at least ten times. This chain links TRBV12-3 or TRBV12-4 with TRBJ2-7; the match to TRBD2 covers 11 bases. V lost 5 bases to trimming and J lost 7 bases; unmatched junction nucleotides: 10. The CDR3 contains 15 residues. Here the CDR3 DNA reads TGTGCCAGCAGTCAAACTAGCGGGGGAATACGAGAGCAGTACTTC. Its translation: CASSQTSGGIREQYF.